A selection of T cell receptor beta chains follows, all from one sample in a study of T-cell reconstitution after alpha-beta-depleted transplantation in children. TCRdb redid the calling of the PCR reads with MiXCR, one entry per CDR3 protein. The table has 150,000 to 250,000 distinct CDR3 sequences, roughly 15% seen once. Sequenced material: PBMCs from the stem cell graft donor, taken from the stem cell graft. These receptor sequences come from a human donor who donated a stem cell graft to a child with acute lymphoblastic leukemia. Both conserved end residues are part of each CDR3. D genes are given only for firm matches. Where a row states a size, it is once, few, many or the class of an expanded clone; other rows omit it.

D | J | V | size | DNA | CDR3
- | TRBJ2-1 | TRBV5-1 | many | TGCGCCAGCAGCTTGGGATCCCCCTACAATGAGCAGTTCTTC | CASSLGSPYNEQFF
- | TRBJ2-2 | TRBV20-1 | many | TGCAGTGCTAGAGAGATACAGATCACCGGGGAGCTGTTTTTT | CSAREIQITGELFF
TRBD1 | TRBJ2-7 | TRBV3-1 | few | TGTGCCAGCAGCCAAGACCTACCGGGACAGGGGTACGAGCAGTACTTC | CASSQDLPGQGYEQYF
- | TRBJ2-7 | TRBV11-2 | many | TGTGCCAGCAGCCCGCTCTCGGAGCAGTACTTC | CASSPLSEQYF
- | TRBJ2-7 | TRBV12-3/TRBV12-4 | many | TGTGCCAGCAACCCGACAGGTACCTACGAGCAGTACTTC | CASNPTGTYEQYF
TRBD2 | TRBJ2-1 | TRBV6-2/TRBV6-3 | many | TGTGCCAGCAAACCAGCGGGAGGGAATGAGCAGTTCTTC | CASKPAGGNEQFF
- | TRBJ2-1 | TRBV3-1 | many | TGTGCCAGCAGCCAAGACAGGGGCGGCGGTGAGCAGTTCTTC | CASSQDRGGGEQFF
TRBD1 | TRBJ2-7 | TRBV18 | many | TGTGCCAGCTCCCCGTGGACAGGGAGCTCCTACGAGCAGTACTTC | CASSPWTGSSYEQYF
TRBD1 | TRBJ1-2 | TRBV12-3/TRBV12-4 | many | TGTGCCAGCAGTTTTTACCCAGGGGGCAATGGCTACACCTTC | CASSFYPGGNGYTF
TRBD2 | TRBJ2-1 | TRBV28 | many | TGTGCCAGCAGACCTAGCGGGTACAATGAGCAGTTCTTC | CASRPSGYNEQFF
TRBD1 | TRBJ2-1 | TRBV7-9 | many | TGTGCCAGCAGCTTAATTCCCCGGACAGGGCGGCTTGAGCAGTTCTTC | CASSLIPRTGRLEQFF
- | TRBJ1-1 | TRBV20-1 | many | TGCAGTGCTAGACGCGCAGGGTGGGATGAAGCTTTCTTT | CSARRAGWDEAFF
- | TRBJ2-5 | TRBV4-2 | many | TGTGCCAGCAGCCGTTTCGCCCAAGAGACCCAGTACTTC | CASSRFAQETQYF
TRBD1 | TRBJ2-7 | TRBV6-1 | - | TGTGCCAGCAGCAACCGGGACAGCTACGAGCAGTACTTC | CASSNRDSYEQYF
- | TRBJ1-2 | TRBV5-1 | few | TGCGCCAGCAGCATTTTGTCCGGTGGCTTCTATGGCTACACCTTC | CASSILSGGFYGYTF
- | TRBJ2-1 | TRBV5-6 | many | TGTGCCAGCAGCCCCCTTTCTAGCGACTACAATGAGCAGTTCTTC | CASSPLSSDYNEQFF
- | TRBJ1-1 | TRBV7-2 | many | TGTGCCAGCAGCCGGGACGCCTGGAACACTGAAGCTTTCTTT | CASSRDAWNTEAFF
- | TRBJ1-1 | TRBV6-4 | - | TGTGCCAGCAGCCAGGGACATCGTTCCAACACTGAAGCTTTCTTT | CASSQGHRSNTEAFF
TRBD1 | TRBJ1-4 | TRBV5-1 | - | TGCGCCAGCAGCTTGATCTGGGACAGGGTTGGTAATGAAAAACTGTTTTTT | CASSLIWDRVGNEKLFF
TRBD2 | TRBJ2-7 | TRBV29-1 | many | TGCAGCGTTCTAGGGGAGGGTGGTTCGTACGAGCAGTACTTC | CSVLGEGGSYEQYF
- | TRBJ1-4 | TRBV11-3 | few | TGTGCCAGCAGCTTAGATTCGGGGCAGATACATTTT | CASSLDSGQIHF
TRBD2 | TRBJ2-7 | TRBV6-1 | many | TGTGCCAGCAACTGGGACGGGAGGGCCTGGGAGCAGTACTTC | CASNWDGRAWEQYF
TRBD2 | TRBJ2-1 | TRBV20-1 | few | TGCAGTGCTAGAGATACTAGCGGGAGTTCATATGAGCAGTTCTTC | CSARDTSGSSYEQFF
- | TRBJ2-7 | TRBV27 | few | TGTGCCAGCAGTTTACATAGGAGCTCCTACGAGCAGTACTTC | CASSLHRSSYEQYF
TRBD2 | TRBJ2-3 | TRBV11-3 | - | TGTGCCAGCAGCCTCTCGCTGGGCGGGAGTTCGTATACGCAGTATTTT | CASSLSLGGSSYTQYF
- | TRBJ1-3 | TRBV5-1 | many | TGCGCCAGCAGCCCATCAATGGGGGGAAACACCATATATTTT | CASSPSMGGNTIYF
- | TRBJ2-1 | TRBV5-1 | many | TGCGCCAGCAGCGGGTCCGTCGGAAATGAGCAGTTCTTC | CASSGSVGNEQFF